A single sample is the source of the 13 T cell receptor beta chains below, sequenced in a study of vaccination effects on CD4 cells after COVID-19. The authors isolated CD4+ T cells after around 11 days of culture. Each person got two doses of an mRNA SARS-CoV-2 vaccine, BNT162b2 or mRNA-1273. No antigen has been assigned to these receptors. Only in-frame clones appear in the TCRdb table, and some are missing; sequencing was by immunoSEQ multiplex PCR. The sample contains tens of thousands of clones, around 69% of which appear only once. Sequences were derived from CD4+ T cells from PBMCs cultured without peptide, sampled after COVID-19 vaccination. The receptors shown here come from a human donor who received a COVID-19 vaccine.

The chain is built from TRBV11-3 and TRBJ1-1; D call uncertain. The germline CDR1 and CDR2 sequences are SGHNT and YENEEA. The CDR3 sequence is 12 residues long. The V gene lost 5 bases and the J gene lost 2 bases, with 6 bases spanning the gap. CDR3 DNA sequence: TGTGCCAGCAGCCTCAGTAACACTGAAGCTTTCTTT. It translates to CASSLSNTEAFF.

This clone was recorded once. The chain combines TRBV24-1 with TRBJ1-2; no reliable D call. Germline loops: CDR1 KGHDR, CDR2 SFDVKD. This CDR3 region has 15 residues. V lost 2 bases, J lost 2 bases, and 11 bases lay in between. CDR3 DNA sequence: TGTGCCACCAGTGATTCGGACGTGCCAAACTATGGCTACACCTTC. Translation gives CATSDSDVPNYGYTF.

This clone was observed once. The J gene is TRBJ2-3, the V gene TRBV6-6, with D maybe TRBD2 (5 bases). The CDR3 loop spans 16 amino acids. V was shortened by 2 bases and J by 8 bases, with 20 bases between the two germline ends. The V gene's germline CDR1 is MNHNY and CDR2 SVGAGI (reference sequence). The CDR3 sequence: CASSYPRLAPDGTQYF. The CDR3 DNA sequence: TGTGCCAGCAGTTACCCTCGGCTAGCCCCCGACGGTACGCAGTATTTT.

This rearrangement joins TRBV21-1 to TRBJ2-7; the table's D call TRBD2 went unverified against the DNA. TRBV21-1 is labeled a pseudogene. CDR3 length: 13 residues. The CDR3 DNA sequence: TGTGCCACCCCGTTGTTGAGGCCGTACGAGCAGTACGTC. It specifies CATPLLRPYEQYV.

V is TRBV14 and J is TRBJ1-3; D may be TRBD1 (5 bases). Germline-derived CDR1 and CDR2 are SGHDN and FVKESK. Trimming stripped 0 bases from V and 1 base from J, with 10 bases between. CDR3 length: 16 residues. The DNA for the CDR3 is TGTGCCAGCAGCCAAGATATCTACAGGTCTGGAAACACCATATATTTT. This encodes CASSQDIYRSGNTIYF. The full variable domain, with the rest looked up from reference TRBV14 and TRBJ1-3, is EAGVTQFPSHSVIEKGQTVTLRCDPISGHDNLYWYRRVMGKEIKFLLHFVKESKQDESGMPNNRFLAERTGGTYSTLKVQPAELEDSGVYFCASSQDIYRSGNTIYFGEGSWLTVV.

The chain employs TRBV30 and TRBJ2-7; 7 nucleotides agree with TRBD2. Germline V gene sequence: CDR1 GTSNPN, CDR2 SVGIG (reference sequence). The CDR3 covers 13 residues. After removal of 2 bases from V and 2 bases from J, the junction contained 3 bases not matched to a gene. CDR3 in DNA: TGTGCCTGGAGTTGGGAGGGCGCCTACGAGCAGTACGTC. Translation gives CAWSWEGAYEQYV.

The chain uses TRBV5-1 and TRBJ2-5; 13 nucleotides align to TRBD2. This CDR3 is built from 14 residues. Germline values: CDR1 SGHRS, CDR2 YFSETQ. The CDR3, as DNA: TGCGCGACTAGCGGGGGGCCCGGTGAGGATACCCAGTACTTC. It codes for CATSGGPGEDTQYF. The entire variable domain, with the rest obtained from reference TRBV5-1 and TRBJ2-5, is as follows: KAGVTQTPRYLIKTRGQQVTLSCSPISGHRSVSWYQQTPGQGLQFLFEYFSETQRNKGNFPGRFSGRQFSNSRSEMNVSTLELGDSALYLCATSGGPGEDTQYFGPGTRLLVL.

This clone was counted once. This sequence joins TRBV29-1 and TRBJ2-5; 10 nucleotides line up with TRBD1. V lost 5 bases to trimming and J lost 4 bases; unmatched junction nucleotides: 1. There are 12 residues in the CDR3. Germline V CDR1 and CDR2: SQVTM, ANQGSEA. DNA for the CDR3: TGCAGCGTTTGGACAGGGGGAGAGACCCAGTACTTC. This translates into CSVWTGGETQYF.

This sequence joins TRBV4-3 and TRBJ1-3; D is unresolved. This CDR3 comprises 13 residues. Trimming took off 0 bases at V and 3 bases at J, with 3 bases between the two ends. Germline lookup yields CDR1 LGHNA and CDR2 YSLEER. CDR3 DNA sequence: TGCGCCAGCAGCCAAGACGGTGGAAACACCATATATTTT. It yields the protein CASSQDGGNTIYF.

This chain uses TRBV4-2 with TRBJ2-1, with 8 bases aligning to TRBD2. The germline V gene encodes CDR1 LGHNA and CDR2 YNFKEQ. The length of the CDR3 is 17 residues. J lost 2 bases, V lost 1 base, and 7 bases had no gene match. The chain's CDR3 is CASSQVTSGGPYNEQFF. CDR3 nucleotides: TGTGCCAGCAGCCAAGTAACCAGCGGGGGCCCCTACAATGAGCAGTTCTTC.

In DNA, the CDR3 is TGTGCCAGCAGCGTTGGGGAGAGCTCCTATAATTCACCCCTCCACTTT. Its translation is CASSVGESSYNSPLHF. The V gene is TRBV9, the J gene TRBJ1-6; D not certain. V was pared by 2 bases and J by 0 bases, with 9 bases between. The CDR3 loop spans 16 amino acids. Germline loops: CDR1 SGDLS, CDR2 YYNGEE.

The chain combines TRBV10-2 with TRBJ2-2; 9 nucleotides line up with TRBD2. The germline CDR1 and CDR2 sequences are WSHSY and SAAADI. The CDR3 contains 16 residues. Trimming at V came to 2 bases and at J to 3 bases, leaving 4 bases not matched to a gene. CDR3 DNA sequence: TGCGCCAGCAGTGAGGGGACTAGCTTGGACACCGGGGAGCTGTTTTTT. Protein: CASSEGTSLDTGELFF.

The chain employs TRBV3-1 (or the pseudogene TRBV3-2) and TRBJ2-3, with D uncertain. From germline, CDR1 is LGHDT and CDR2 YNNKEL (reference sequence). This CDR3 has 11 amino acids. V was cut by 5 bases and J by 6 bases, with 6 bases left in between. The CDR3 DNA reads TGTGCCAGCAGCACCCAGGATACGCAGTATTTT. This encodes CASSTQDTQYF.